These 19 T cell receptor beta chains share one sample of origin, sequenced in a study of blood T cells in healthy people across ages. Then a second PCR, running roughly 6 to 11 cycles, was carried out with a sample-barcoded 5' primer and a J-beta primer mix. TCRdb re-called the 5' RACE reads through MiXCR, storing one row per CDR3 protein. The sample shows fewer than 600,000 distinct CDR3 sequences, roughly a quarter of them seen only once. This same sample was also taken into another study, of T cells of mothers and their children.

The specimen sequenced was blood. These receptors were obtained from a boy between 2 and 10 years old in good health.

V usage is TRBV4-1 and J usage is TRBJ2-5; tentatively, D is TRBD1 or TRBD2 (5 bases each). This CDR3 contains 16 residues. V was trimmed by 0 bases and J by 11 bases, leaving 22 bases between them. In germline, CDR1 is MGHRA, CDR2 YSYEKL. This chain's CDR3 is CASSQDYPGSFTEQYF. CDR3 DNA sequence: TGCGCCAGCAGCCAAGATTACCCAGGGAGTTTTACTGAGCAGTACTTC.

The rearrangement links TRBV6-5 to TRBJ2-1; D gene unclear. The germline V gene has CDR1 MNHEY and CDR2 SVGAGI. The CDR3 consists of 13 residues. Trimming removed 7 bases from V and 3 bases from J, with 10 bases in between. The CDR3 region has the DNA TGTGCCAGCACCCGCGGAGACTACAATGAGCAGTTCTTC. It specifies CASTRGDYNEQFF.

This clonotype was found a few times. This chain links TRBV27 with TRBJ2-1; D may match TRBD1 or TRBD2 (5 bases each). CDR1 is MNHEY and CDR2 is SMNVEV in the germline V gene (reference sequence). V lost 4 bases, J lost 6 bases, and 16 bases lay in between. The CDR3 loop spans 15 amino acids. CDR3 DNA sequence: TGTGCCAGCAGTTACCAGGGACCTACACCCAATGAGCAGTTCTTC. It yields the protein CASSYQGPTPNEQFF.

The CDR3 protein is CSVEEGAEAFF. The CDR3 DNA is TGCAGCGTTGAGGAGGGGGCTGAAGCTTTCTTT. The chain links TRBV29-1 to TRBJ1-1, with D possibly matching TRBD1 (6 bases). Between the trimmed V and J ends, which lost 3 bases and 6 bases, there was a span of 8 bases. Per germline, CDR1 SQVTM and CDR2 ANQGSEA. The CDR3 is 11 amino acids. The variable domain in full, with the rest retrieved from reference TRBV29-1 and TRBJ1-1, is SAVISQKPSRDICQRGTSLTIQCQVDSQVTMMFWYRQQPGQSLTLIATANQGSEATYESGFVIDKFPISRPNLTFSTLTVSNMSPEDSSIYLCSVEEGAEAFFGQGTRLTVV.

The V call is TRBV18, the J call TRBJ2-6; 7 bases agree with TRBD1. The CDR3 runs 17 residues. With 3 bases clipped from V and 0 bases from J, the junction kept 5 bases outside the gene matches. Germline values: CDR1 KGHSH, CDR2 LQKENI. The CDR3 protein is CASSPSGGNSGANVLTF. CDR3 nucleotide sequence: TGTGCCAGCTCACCGTCAGGGGGAAACTCTGGGGCCAACGTCCTGACTTTC.

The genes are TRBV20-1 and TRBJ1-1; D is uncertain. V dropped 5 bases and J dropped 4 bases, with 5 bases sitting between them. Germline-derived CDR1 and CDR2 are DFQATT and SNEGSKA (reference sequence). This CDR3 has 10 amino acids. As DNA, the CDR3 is TGCAGTGCTTCGGGCACTGAAGCTTTCTTT. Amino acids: CSASGTEAFF.

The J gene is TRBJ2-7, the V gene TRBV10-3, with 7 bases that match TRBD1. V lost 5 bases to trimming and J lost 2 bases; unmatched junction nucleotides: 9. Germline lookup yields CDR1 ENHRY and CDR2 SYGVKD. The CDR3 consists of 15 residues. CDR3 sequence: CAISTGAREAYEQYF. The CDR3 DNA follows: TGTGCCATCAGTACAGGGGCCCGAGAAGCCTACGAGCAGTACTTC.

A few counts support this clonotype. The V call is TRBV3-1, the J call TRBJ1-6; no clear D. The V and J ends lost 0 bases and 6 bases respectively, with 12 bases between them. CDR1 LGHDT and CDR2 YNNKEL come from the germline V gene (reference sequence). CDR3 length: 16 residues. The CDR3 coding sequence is TGTGCCAGCAGCCAAGATTCGGCGCGCCGTAATTCACCCCTCCACTTT. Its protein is CASSQDSARRNSPLHF.

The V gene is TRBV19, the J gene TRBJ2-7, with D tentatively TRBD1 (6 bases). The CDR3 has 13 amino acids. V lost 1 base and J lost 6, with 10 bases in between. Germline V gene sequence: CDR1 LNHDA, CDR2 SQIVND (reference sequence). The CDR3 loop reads CASSIGGQSEQYF. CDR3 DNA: TGTGCCAGTAGTATAGGGGGGCAGAGCGAGCAGTACTTC.

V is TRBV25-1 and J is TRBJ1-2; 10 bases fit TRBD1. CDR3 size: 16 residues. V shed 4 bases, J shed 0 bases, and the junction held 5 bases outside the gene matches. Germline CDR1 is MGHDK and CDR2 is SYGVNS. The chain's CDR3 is CASSGLGTGANYGYTF. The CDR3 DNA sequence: TGTGCCAGCAGTGGTCTTGGGACAGGGGCTAACTATGGCTACACCTTC.

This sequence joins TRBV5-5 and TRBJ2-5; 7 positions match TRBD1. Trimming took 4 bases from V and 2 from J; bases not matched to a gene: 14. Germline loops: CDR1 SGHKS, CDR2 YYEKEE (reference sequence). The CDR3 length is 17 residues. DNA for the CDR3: TGTGCCAGCAGCCAAAGACAGGGAGAGTTCGGGCAAGAGACCCAGTACTTC. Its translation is CASSQRQGEFGQETQYF.

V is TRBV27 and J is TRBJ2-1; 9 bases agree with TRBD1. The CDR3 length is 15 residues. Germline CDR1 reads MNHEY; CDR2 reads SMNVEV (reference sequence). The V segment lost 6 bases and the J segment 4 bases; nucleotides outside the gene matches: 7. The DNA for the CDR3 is TGTGCCAGCAGCTACCAGGGGACAGGGTACAATGAGCAGTTCTTC. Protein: CASSYQGTGYNEQFF.

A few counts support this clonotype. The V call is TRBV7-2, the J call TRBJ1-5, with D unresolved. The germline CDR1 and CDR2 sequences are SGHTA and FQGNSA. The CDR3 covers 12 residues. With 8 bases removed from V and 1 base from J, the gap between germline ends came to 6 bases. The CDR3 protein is CASGMSNQPQHF. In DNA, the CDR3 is TGTGCCAGCGGGATGAGCAATCAGCCCCAGCATTTT.

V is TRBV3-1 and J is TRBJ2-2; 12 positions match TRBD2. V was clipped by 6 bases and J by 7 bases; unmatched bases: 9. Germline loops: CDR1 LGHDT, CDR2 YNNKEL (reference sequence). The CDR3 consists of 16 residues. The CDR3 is CASRDLAGGPVGELFF. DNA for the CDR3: TGTGCCAGCAGGGATCTAGCGGGGGGGCCGGTCGGGGAGCTGTTTTTT.

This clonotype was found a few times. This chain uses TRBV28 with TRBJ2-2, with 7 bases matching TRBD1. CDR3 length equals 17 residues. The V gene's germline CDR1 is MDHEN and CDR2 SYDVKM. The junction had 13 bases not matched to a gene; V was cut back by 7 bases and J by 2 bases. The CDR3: CASTLQGWRRNTGELFF. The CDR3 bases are TGTGCCAGCACCCTACAGGGGTGGCGTAGAAACACCGGGGAGCTGTTTTTT.

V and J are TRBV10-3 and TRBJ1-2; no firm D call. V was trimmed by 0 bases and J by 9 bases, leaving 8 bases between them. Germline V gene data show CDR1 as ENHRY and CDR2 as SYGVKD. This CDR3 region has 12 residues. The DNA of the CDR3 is TGTGCCATCAGTGAGTCGGGGAGTAGCTACACCTTC. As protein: CAISESGSSYTF.

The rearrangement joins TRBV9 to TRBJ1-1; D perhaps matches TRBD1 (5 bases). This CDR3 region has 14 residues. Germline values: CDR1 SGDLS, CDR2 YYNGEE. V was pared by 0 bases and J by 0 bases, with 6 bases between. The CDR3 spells CASSVGGMNTEAFF. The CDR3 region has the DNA TGTGCCAGCAGCGTAGGGGGGATGAACACTGAAGCTTTCTTT.

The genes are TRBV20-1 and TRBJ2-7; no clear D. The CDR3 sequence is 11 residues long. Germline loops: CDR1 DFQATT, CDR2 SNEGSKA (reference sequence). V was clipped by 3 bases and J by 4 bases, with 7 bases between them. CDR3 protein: CSASVEYEQYF. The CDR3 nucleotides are TGCAGTGCTAGTGTGGAGTACGAGCAGTACTTC.

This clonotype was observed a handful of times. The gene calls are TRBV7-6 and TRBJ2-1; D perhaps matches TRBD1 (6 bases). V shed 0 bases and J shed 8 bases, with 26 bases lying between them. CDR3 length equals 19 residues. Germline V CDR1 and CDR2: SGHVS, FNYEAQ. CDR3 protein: CASSLAGLQGGSIWDEQFF. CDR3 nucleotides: TGTGCCAGCAGCTTAGCGGGGTTACAGGGTGGAAGTATTTGGGATGAGCAGTTCTTC.